This T cell receptor (beta chain) originates from a study of OX40 agonist ivuxolimab in advanced cancers. Sequenced by immunoSEQ multiplex PCR; TCRdb stores in-frame clones only, minus some. Here the sample spans around 64,000 clones, 82% being singletons. Blood was sampled at baseline, cycle 4 day 1, and cycle 7 day 1. This CDR3 spans 14 amino acids. From germline, CDR1 is SGHVS and CDR2 FNYEAQ. Trimming stripped 5 bases from V and 3 bases from J, with 13 bases between. Regarding this clone: The antigen is not known.

General study points: The study found that CD8+ T cells averaged more expanded clones than CD4+.

The gene calls are TRBV7-6 and TRBJ1-1, with a weak D call TRBD1 (5 bases). The TCR comes from an adult with an advanced solid tumor such as melanoma, head and neck, liver or kidney cancer. The sequencing here drew on CD4+ or CD8+ T cells sorted from blood, taken in a trial of the OX40 agonist ivuxolimab. The CDR3 sequence is CASSKGRLDTEAFF. CDR3 sequence (DNA): TGTGCCAGCAGCAAGGGACGTTTGGACACTGAAGCTTTCTTT.